This T cell receptor (beta chain) derives from a study of T cell responses to AZD1222 COVID-19 vaccine. Findings and caveats of the study: Receipt of two AZD1222 doses was followed by a rise in Spike-specific TCR breadth and depth. At baseline, seropositivity was found in only a handful of AZD1222 recipients.

Comments on this clone: Its target is unknown.

Sequencing was performed with immunoSEQ multiplex PCR; in TCRdb, only in-frame clones are kept and a portion is missing. Of about 140,000 clones detected, roughly 89% appear once; the ten largest clones hold around 1.7%. Trimming pared 4 bases from V and 2 bases from J, leaving 7 bases between. The germline V gene has CDR1 KGHSH and CDR2 LQKENI. This CDR3 region has 13 residues. V is TRBV18 and J is TRBJ2-3; D gene ambiguous. The source of this sequence is an adult in good health. Here the sequenced sample was peripheral blood, taken on day 0 of AZD1222 vaccination. This CDR3 is CASSRLVTDTQYF. DNA for the CDR3: TGTGCCAGCTCACGATTAGTCACAGATACGCAGTATTTT.